One and the same sample provided the 26 T cell receptor beta chains below, sequenced in a study of cytomegalovirus exposure and HLA in healthy donors. Assay used: immunoSEQ multiplex PCR; TCRdb lists only in-frame clones, some missing. In the table there are 100,000 to 150,000 clones, approximately 89% of which are singletons. Sequenced: PBMCs. These receptors were collected from a woman younger than 35 in good health and CMV-seronegative.

The J gene is TRBJ2-2, the V gene TRBV2; D unclear. Trimming removed 6 bases from V and 1 base from J, with 9 bases in between. This CDR3 region has 14 residues. The germline V gene encodes CDR1 SNHLY and CDR2 FYNNEI. CDR3 amino acids: CASRRSENTGELFF. The CDR3 nucleotides are TGTGCCAGCAGGCGGTCGGAGAACACCGGGGAGCTGTTTTTT.

This rearrangement joins TRBV20-1 to TRBJ1-2; no firm D call. The length of the CDR3 is 11 residues. V gave up 6 bases and J gave up 2 bases, with 7 bases separating them. Germline V gene lookup returns CDR1 DFQATT and CDR2 SNEGSKA (reference sequence). For the CDR3, the DNA is TGCAGTGCCAGCGTGAACTATGGCTACACCTTC. Its protein product is CSASVNYGYTF.

This sequence joins TRBV28 and TRBJ2-7; TRBD1 might be the D (6 bases). V lost 6 bases and J 2 bases, leaving 11 bases between the germline ends. The CDR3 sequence is 13 residues long. Germline V gives CDR1 MDHEN, CDR2 SYDVKM. Written as DNA, the CDR3 is TGTGCCAGCAGCCTCAGGGGCACCTACGAGCAGTACTTC. It is translated as CASSLRGTYEQYF.

This chain links TRBV29-1 with TRBJ2-1; 9 nucleotides line up with TRBD2. Germline values: CDR1 SQVTM, CDR2 ANQGSEA. CDR3 length equals 14 residues. Losses at the gene ends were 4 bases for V and 15 bases for J; bases not matched to a gene: 16. For the CDR3, the DNA is TGCAGCGTTGTCGATCAGGGTAGCGGGAGTAGACGGTTCTTC. This sequence encodes CSVVDQGSGSRRFF.

V is TRBV29-1 and J is TRBJ1-1; D remains unclear. Germline V gene lookup returns CDR1 SQVTM and CDR2 ANQGSEA. The V and J ends lost 4 bases and 4 bases respectively, with 7 bases between them. The CDR3 consists of 11 residues. This CDR3 reads CSVVAATEAFF. CDR3 coding DNA: TGCAGCGTTGTGGCGGCCACTGAAGCTTTCTTT.

J is TRBJ2-2 and V is TRBV5-1, with D uncertain. The ends were cut back, 4 bases at V and 5 bases at J, with 9 bases in the middle. The CDR3 has 13 amino acids. Germline V gives CDR1 SGHRS, CDR2 YFSETQ. CDR3 sequence (DNA): TGCGCCAGCAGCCTGCACGAGACCGGGGAGCTGTTTTTT. Protein product: CASSLHETGELFF.

V is TRBV28 and J is TRBJ1-3; D ambiguous. CDR3 length: 15 residues. The germline CDR1 and CDR2 sequences are MDHEN and SYDVKM. Trimming cost V 2 bases and J 0 bases, with 8 bases left between them. The CDR3 here is CASSLLQASGNTIYF. The CDR3 DNA reads TGTGCCAGCAGTTTACTTCAAGCCTCTGGAAACACCATATATTTT.

The V call is TRBV5-6, the J call TRBJ2-5, with 11 bases that match TRBD2. Germline assignment: CDR1 SGHDT and CDR2 YYEEEE. The ends lost 3 bases at V and 2 bases at J; junction bases unmatched: 3. The CDR3 has 15 amino acids. CDR3 loop: CASSSSGGPQETQYF. The CDR3 DNA sequence: TGTGCCAGCAGCTCTAGCGGGGGGCCGCAAGAGACCCAGTACTTC.

The rearrangement links TRBV7-9 to TRBJ2-2; TRBD1 agrees at 9 bases. The germline gives CDR1 SEHNR, CDR2 FQNEAQ (reference sequence). The CDR3 covers 14 residues. V was pared by 5 bases and J by 3 bases, with 1 base of the junction left unmatched. CDR3 amino acids: CASSRQGDTGELFF. The DNA for the CDR3 is TGTGCCAGCAGCAGACAGGGGGACACCGGGGAGCTGTTTTTT.

Remarks on this clone: Other DNA sequences in this sample translate to the same CDR3. The rearrangement links TRBV27 to TRBJ1-2; TRBD1 might be the D (6 bases). The CDR3 is made up of 14 amino acids. Germline-derived CDR1 and CDR2 are MNHEY and SMNVEV (reference sequence). Trimming took 6 bases from V and 4 from J, leaving 15 bases between them. DNA for the CDR3: TGTGCCAGCAGAGCGAACAGGGCCCGCTATGGCTACACCTTC. Translating it yields CASRANRARYGYTF.

The chain recombines TRBV19 with TRBJ1-2, with a possible D match to TRBD1 (5 bases). V lost 3 bases, J lost 6 bases, and 14 bases lay in between. Germline loops: CDR1 LNHDA, CDR2 SQIVND (reference sequence). The CDR3 length is 14 residues. In nucleotides, the CDR3 is TGTGCCAGTAGTATCTACCCAGGGATGGATGGCTACACCTTC. Its protein is CASSIYPGMDGYTF.

The rearrangement joins TRBV5-4 to TRBJ2-2, with 8 bases identical to TRBD2. The J segment lost 6 bases and the V segment lost 3 bases, leaving 13 bases of the junction unmatched. Germline V gene data show CDR1 as SGHNT and CDR2 as YYREEE (reference sequence). This CDR3 comprises 17 residues. As DNA, the CDR3 is TGTGCCAGCAGCTCCGGACTAGCCGATGAGCTTCCCGGGGAGCTGTTTTTT. Amino acids: CASSSGLADELPGELFF.

J is TRBJ1-5 and V is TRBV30, with 9 nucleotides matching TRBD1. V dropped 3 bases and J dropped 2; count of bases not matched to a gene: 5. The CDR3 length is 15 residues. Germline CDR1 reads GTSNPN; CDR2 reads SVGIG (reference sequence). Here the CDR3 reads CAWRMTGGGNQPQHF. The CDR3 coding sequence is TGTGCCTGGAGAATGACAGGGGGAGGCAATCAGCCCCAGCATTTT.

The chain is built from TRBV19 and TRBJ1-5; possibly TRBD1 for D (5 bases). The germline CDR1 and CDR2 sequences are LNHDA and SQIVND (reference sequence). Trimming cost V 7 bases and J 5 bases, with 12 bases left between them. The CDR3 loop spans 13 amino acids. CDR3 in DNA: TGTGCCAGTAATGGGGGGAACCATCAGCCCCAGCATTTT. It yields the protein CASNGGNHQPQHF.

J is TRBJ2-7 and V is TRBV6-5, with D perhaps matching TRBD2 (6 bases). The length of the CDR3 is 13 residues. V was pared by 4 bases and J by 11 bases, with 18 bases between. Per the germline V gene, CDR1 is MNHEY and CDR2 is SVGAGI. The CDR3 DNA follows: TGTGCCAGCAGTTCCGGGAGCCCGGGAGTCGAGTACTTC. Translated: CASSSGSPGVEYF.

V usage is TRBV4-2 and J usage is TRBJ1-5, with 8 bases matching TRBD1. Germline CDR1 and CDR2: LGHNA and YNFKEQ. V was clipped by 6 bases and J by 7 bases; unmatched bases: 8. The CDR3 length is 14 residues. CDR3 sequence reads: CASRSDRDGQPQHF. In DNA, the CDR3 is TGTGCCAGCAGATCGGACAGGGACGGGCAGCCCCAGCATTTT.

The chain recombines TRBV27 with TRBJ1-4, with D unclear. V was trimmed by 10 bases and J by 4 bases, leaving 19 bases between them. From germline, CDR1 is MNHEY and CDR2 SMNVEV (reference sequence). This CDR3 has 15 residues. The CDR3 loop is CATSKLGRNNEKLFF. CDR3 DNA: TGTGCCACTTCCAAACTAGGACGGAATAATGAAAAACTGTTTTTT.

This rearrangement joins TRBV28 to TRBJ2-1, with no clear D. Germline CDR1 and CDR2: MDHEN and SYDVKM. This CDR3 comprises 11 residues. V lost 4 bases to trimming and J lost 7 bases, with 5 bases between them. In DNA, the CDR3 is TGTGCCAGCAGTTCCCGGAATGAGCAGTTCTTC. Translation: CASSSRNEQFF.

The chain employs TRBV30 and TRBJ1-5; no firm D call. Trimming removed 4 bases at V and 1 base at J, with 8 bases between. CDR1 is GTSNPN and CDR2 is SVGIG in the germline V gene (reference sequence). The CDR3 length is 13 residues. Here the CDR3 DNA reads TGTGCCTGGACCGGGAACAGCAATCAGCCCCAGCATTTT. It specifies CAWTGNSNQPQHF.

The genes are TRBV2 and TRBJ1-2; TRBD1 aligns across 7 bases. Germline CDR1 SNHLY, CDR2 FYNNEI. V trimming: 7 bases; J trimming: 5 bases; junction bases outside the gene matches: 10. This CDR3 comprises 14 residues. CDR3 sequence (DNA): TGTGCCAGCAATCCAACAGGGGTGGAATATGGCTACACCTTC. Its protein product is CASNPTGVEYGYTF.

This clone was seen a single time. The chain employs TRBV18 and TRBJ1-4, with 9 bases lining up with TRBD1. The CDR3 sequence is 14 residues long. Germline CDR1 is KGHSH and CDR2 is LQKENI. The V and J ends lost 6 bases and 5 bases, in that order; junction bases with no gene match: 4. CDR3 residues: CASSTGTGNEKLFF. The DNA of the CDR3 is TGTGCCAGCTCGACCGGGACAGGGAATGAAAAACTGTTTTTT. The whole variable domain, remainder taken from reference TRBV18 and TRBJ1-4, is NAGVMQNPRHLVRRRGQEARLRCSPMKGHSHVYWYRQLPEEGLKFMVYLQKENIIDESGMPKERFSAEFPKEGPSILRIQQVVRGDSAAYFCASSTGTGNEKLFFGSGTQLSVL.

The chain joins TRBV4-2 to TRBJ2-1; D not certain. V lost 7 bases and J lost 1, with 11 bases in between. Germline V lookup: CDR1 LGHNA, CDR2 YNFKEQ. This CDR3 spans 14 amino acids. In DNA, the CDR3 is TGTGCCAGCAAGAGTCCCGCTTCCTACAATGAGCAGTTCTTC. It encodes CASKSPASYNEQFF.

This sequence joins TRBV6-5 and TRBJ1-3; 7 nucleotides match TRBD1. The CDR3 runs 15 residues. V shed 6 bases, J shed 7 bases, and the junction held 12 bases outside the gene matches. Looked up from germline, CDR1 is MNHEY and CDR2 is SVGAGI. The CDR3, as DNA: TGTGCCAGCAGCCCGGAAAGGGGGCACGTGAACACCATATATTTT. As protein: CASSPERGHVNTIYF.

The V and J genes are TRBV30 and TRBJ1-3; the D gene is possibly TRBD1 (5 bases). The V gene lost 3 bases and the J gene lost 0 bases, with 18 bases spanning the gap. The CDR3 length is 17 residues. The germline gives CDR1 GTSNPN, CDR2 SVGIG (reference sequence). The CDR3 region has the DNA TGTGCCTGGAGGACAGCATTGTCGGGGGACTCTGGAAACACCATATATTTT. It is translated as CAWRTALSGDSGNTIYF.

The chain recombines TRBV28 with TRBJ1-2, with 7 bases lining up with TRBD1. Germline CDR1 is MDHEN and CDR2 is SYDVKM. The CDR3 covers 17 residues. Losses at the gene ends were 1 base for V and 0 bases for J; bases not matched to a gene: 8. The DNA for the CDR3 is TGTGCCAGCAGTTTATTCCTCCCGACAGGGACTAACTATGGCTACACCTTC. This codes for CASSLFLPTGTNYGYTF.

This rearrangement joins TRBV29-1 to TRBJ2-1; possible D gene TRBD1, 5 bases. This CDR3 is 13 amino acids long. V was shortened by 4 bases and J by 14 bases, with 21 bases between the two germline ends. Germline lookup yields CDR1 SQVTM and CDR2 ANQGSEA. The CDR3 DNA is TGCAGCGTTGGTGGACATGACATGAGCGAAAAGTTCTTC. Its translation: CSVGGHDMSEKFF.